This T cell receptor (beta chain) was sequenced during a study of cytomegalovirus exposure and HLA in healthy donors. The study ran its PCR with 60 Vbeta and 13 Jbeta primers. The table came from immunoSEQ multiplex PCR; TCRdb's copy has only in-frame clones and leaves some out. The table lists about 140,000 clones, 80% of them singletons, with about 4.7% in the top ten. V was cut by 6 bases and J by 4 bases, with 8 bases left in between. The CDR3 is made up of 12 amino acids. From germline, CDR1 is MDHEN and CDR2 SYDVKM. The rearrangement joins TRBV28 to TRBJ2-3; a possible D gene is TRBD2 (5 bases). The clonotype was recovered from a male donor in good health and CMV-seronegative. The sample was PBMCs. This CDR3 is CASSPGADTQYF. In nucleotides, the CDR3 is TGTGCCAGCAGCCCCGGGGCAGATACGCAGTATTTT.